This T cell receptor beta chain was recovered during a study of vaccination effects on CD4 cells after COVID-19. Study-wide findings and caveats: Substantial clonal contraction characterized both infection- and vaccine-induced clones late after vaccination.

Sequencing used immunoSEQ multiplex PCR; TCRdb keeps in-frame clones, though not all of them. The sample comprises 55,000 to 80,000 clones, approximately 70% of which are singletons, and less than 5% rests with the top ten. Points on this clone: As yet, its antigen is unknown.

Pools of viral peptides were used by the ViraFEST assay to expand antigen-specific CD4+ T cells ahead of sequencing. CD4+ T cell isolation took place after approximately ten days of culture. None of the vaccinated had previously contracted SARS-CoV-2, and their nucleocapsid antibodies tested negative. Replacing half the medium with IL-2 medium was done on days 3 and 7. The germline CDR1 and CDR2 sequences are SGHRS and YFSETQ. The junction had 3 bases not matched to a gene; V was cut back by 0 bases and J by 2 bases. The CDR3 covers 16 residues. The sequences come from CD4+ T cells from PBMCs cultured with HCoV-OC43 spike peptides, collected before COVID-19 vaccination. Subset reported: HCoV-OC43 spike overlapping peptide pool stimulation. This TCR came from a human donor who received a COVID-19 vaccine. The chain combines TRBV5-1 with TRBJ2-3; 10 nucleotides align to TRBD2. As DNA, the CDR3 is TGCGCCAGCAGCTTGGCTCTAGCGGGGGACACAGATACGCAGTATTTT. Residues: CASSLALAGDTDTQYF.